Below are 29 T cell receptor beta chains sequenced from a single sample in a study of breast tumors, draining lymph nodes, adjacent tissues. Breast cancer patients provided tissue from their axillary draining lymph nodes. MiXCR, run by TCRdb on the multiplex PCR reads, gives a single entry per CDR3 protein. The sample gives approximately 230,000 distinct CDR3 sequences, approximately 36% of which show up once; roughly 3.5% is in the top ten. The sequencing input was axillary lymph node tissue. Source of these receptors: a female donor with breast cancer. Some clones in this sample may be carry-over from other donors' samples.

The sample holds many counts of this clonotype. For the CDR3, the DNA is TGCGCCAGCAGCCACGGACTAGCGGGAAGGGAGACCCAGTACTTC. Translated, it gives CASSHGLAGRETQYF. The rearrangement joins TRBV4-1 to TRBJ2-5, with 12 bases that match TRBD2. Per germline, CDR1 MGHRA and CDR2 YSYEKL. This CDR3 has 15 residues. The V segment lost 3 bases and the J segment 5 bases; nucleotides outside the gene matches: 4.

At least ten counts were recorded for this clonotype. This may come from a read error, since a much larger clone is one base off. The chain links TRBV9 to TRBJ2-5; 8 bases align to TRBD2. The CDR3 totals 15 residues. From germline, CDR1 is SGDLS and CDR2 YYNGEE. The CDR3: CASSVSGGLVETPYF. CDR3 DNA: TGTGCCAGCAGCGTATCGGGGGGGTTGGTGGAGACCCCGTACTTC.

This clonotype was found a few times. This sequence joins TRBV7-2 and TRBJ2-6, with 9 positions matching TRBD2. Per the germline V gene, CDR1 is SGHTA and CDR2 is FQGNSA. The V segment lost 5 bases and the J segment 11 bases; nucleotides outside the gene matches: 7. The CDR3 consists of 14 residues. Here the CDR3 reads CASSAAGGSYVLTF. CDR3 coding DNA: TGTGCCAGCAGCGCCGCGGGAGGGTCCTACGTCCTGACTTTC. The whole variable domain, filled in from reference TRBV7-2 and TRBJ2-6, reads GAGVSQSPSNKVTEKGKDVELRCDPISGHTALYWYRQSLGQGLEFLIYFQGNSAPDKSGLPSDRFSAERTGGSVSTLTIQRTQQEDSAVYLCASSAAGGSYVLTFGAGSRLTVL.

In this sample, this clonotype turned up a few times. J is TRBJ1-5 and V is TRBV27, with unresolved D. Germline values: CDR1 MNHEY, CDR2 SMNVEV (reference sequence). Trimming cost V 6 bases and J 3 bases, with 18 bases left between them. The CDR3 length is 16 residues. CDR3 nucleotide sequence: TGTGCCAGCAGCCCCACTAGGGCCTGGGCCAATCAGCCCCAGCATTTT. This sequence encodes CASSPTRAWANQPQHF.

The chain is built from TRBV6-1 and TRBJ1-2, with no clear D. The V end lost 10 bases, the J end lost 0 bases, and 18 bases lay between the germline ends. The CDR3 extends over 15 amino acids. The germline CDR1 and CDR2 sequences are MNHNS and SASEGT. CDR3 sequence (DNA): TGTGCCACAGGTCGGACGGATTTTACTAACTATGGCTACACCTTC. It translates to CATGRTDFTNYGYTF.

This clonotype was seen ten or more times. This chain links TRBV7-8 with TRBJ2-3, with TRBD2 matching 9 bases. Germline V gene lookup returns CDR1 SGHVS and CDR2 FQNEAQ. The CDR3 spans 13 residues. V trimming: 6 bases; J trimming: 6 bases; junction bases outside the gene matches: 4. The CDR3 DNA reads TGTGCCAGCAGACGAGCGGGGGGCGATACGCAGTATTTT. It is translated as CASRRAGGDTQYF.

The chain uses TRBV15 and TRBJ1-6; D is ambiguous. The V and J ends lost 0 bases and 2 bases respectively, with 5 bases between them. This CDR3 spans 15 amino acids. Germline CDR1 is LNHNV and CDR2 is YYDKDF (reference sequence). The CDR3 here is CATSRDGPYNSPLHF. CDR3 nucleotides: TGTGCCACCAGCAGAGATGGCCCCTATAATTCACCCCTCCACTTT.

The rearrangement uses TRBV11-3 and TRBJ2-2; TRBD2 aligns across 7 bases. Germline CDR1 SGHNT, CDR2 YENEEA. Trimming cost V 5 bases and J 6 bases; bases outside gene matches: 6. This CDR3 is 14 amino acids long. The CDR3 sequence: CASSPNSGPGELFF. CDR3 DNA sequence: TGTGCCAGCAGCCCGAATAGCGGGCCCGGGGAGCTGTTTTTT.

A word on this clonotype: The junction shows a germline mismatch at one end, possibly a read error. The chain links TRBV25-1 to TRBJ1-2, with D maybe TRBD1 (5 bases). CDR3 size: 12 residues. CDR1 and CDR2 from the germline V gene are MGHDK and SYGVNS. Here the CDR3 reads CATRGANYGHTF. The CDR3 bases are TGTGCCACCCGGGGCGCTAACTATGGCCACACCTTC.

This clonotype was counted many times. The V gene is TRBV20-1, the J gene TRBJ1-5; 7 bases map to TRBD1. CDR1 and CDR2 (germline): DFQATT, SNEGSKA (reference sequence). The CDR3 spans 17 residues. The trim removed 5 bases at V and 0 bases at J, leaving 13 bases unmatched. In nucleotides, the CDR3 is TGCAGTGCTTATGATTCGTCAGGGGGATATAGCAATCAGCCCCAGCATTTT. Encoded protein: CSAYDSSGGYSNQPQHF.

This clonotype was detected ten times or more. The chain recombines TRBV11-3 with TRBJ2-7; no clear D. V was cut by 6 bases and J by 2 bases, with 14 bases left in between. The CDR3 contains 14 residues. Germline V CDR1 and CDR2: SGHNT, YENEEA. CDR3 amino acids: CASSLSRKPYEQYF. CDR3 coding DNA: TGTGCCAGCAGTTTATCCAGGAAACCCTACGAGCAGTACTTC.

The V call is TRBV7-8, the J call TRBJ1-2; tentatively, D is TRBD1 (5 bases). Germline-derived CDR1 and CDR2 are SGHVS and FQNEAQ. Trimming took 5 bases from V and 8 from J, leaving 18 bases between them. This CDR3 is 14 amino acids long. The CDR3: CASSATLRGRGYTF. CDR3 coding DNA: TGTGCCAGCAGCGCTACCCTGAGGGGCCGGGGCTACACCTTC. The full variable domain, completed using reference TRBV7-8 and TRBJ1-2, is GAGVSQSPRYKVAKRGQDVALRCDPISGHVSLFWYQQALGQGPEFLTYFQNEAQLDKSGLPSDRFFAERPEGSVSTLKIQRTQQEDSAVYLCASSATLRGRGYTFGSGTRLTVV.

In its sample, this clonotype was seen many times. This chain uses TRBV20-1 with TRBJ2-1; 14 nucleotides agree with TRBD2. The germline V gene has CDR1 DFQATT and CDR2 SNEGSKA (reference sequence). V gave up 6 bases and J gave up 4 bases; unmatched junction bases: 11. The CDR3 length is 17 residues. This CDR3 is CSATTSGRAKRYNEQFF. The CDR3, as DNA: TGCAGTGCCACGACTAGCGGGAGGGCCAAGAGGTACAATGAGCAGTTCTTC.

This clonotype has a count of ten or more. This chain links TRBV11-2 with TRBJ2-1; D is uncertain. In germline, CDR1 is SGHAT, CDR2 FQNNGV. The CDR3 runs to 14 residues. V gave up 1 base and J gave up 5 bases, with 9 bases separating them. This CDR3 is CASSLGRINNEQFF. Written as DNA, the CDR3 is TGTGCCAGCAGCTTAGGTCGGATAAACAATGAGCAGTTCTTC. Full variable domain (remainder filled in from reference TRBV11-2 and TRBJ2-1): EAGVAQSPRYKIIEKRQSVAFWCNPISGHATLYWYQQILGQGPKLLIQFQNNGVVDDSQLPKDRFSAERLKGVDSTLKIQPAKLEDSAVYLCASSLGRINNEQFFGPGTRLTVL.

This clonotype was seen at least ten times. The chain recombines TRBV6-6 with TRBJ1-6; D remains ambiguous. Germline V gene lookup returns CDR1 MNHNY and CDR2 SVGAGI (reference sequence). This CDR3 has 14 amino acids. Trimming left V 8 bases short and J 3 bases short, with 11 bases between. The CDR3 nucleotides are TGTGCCAGCCAGAAGGAGATCTATAATTCACCCCTCCACTTT. This sequence encodes CASQKEIYNSPLHF.

As regards this clonotype: Possible read error: a much larger clone is one base away. The conserved phenylalanine or tryptophan is not found at the CDR3 terminus, so this likely reflects a read error. This sequence joins TRBV12-3 or TRBV12-4 and TRBJ1-6; 7 positions match TRBD1. The CDR3 consists of 14 residues. With 6 bases clipped from V and 7 bases from J, the junction kept 6 bases outside the gene matches. The CDR3 sequence: CASRGTVLNSPLHL. The CDR3 region has the DNA TGTGCCAGCAGGGGGACAGTCCTAAATTCACCCCTCCACCTT.

This clonotype was recorded many times. Mismatch with germline at one junction end may stem from a read error. This chain joins TRBV3-1 and TRBJ2-7; 8 nucleotides line up with TRBD2. CDR3 length equals 15 residues. Germline V gene sequence: CDR1 LGHDT, CDR2 YNNKEL (reference sequence). The CDR3 protein is CASSQARGGSYEQYF. CDR3 sequence (DNA): TGCGCCAGCAGCCAAGCCCGGGGGGGGTCCTACGAGCAGTACTTC.

This clonotype has ten or more counts. The CDR3 DNA follows: TGCAGTGCTACTAACAGGGACACCTACGAGCAGTACTTC. Residues: CSATNRDTYEQYF. This chain connects TRBV20-1 to TRBJ2-7; a weak D match, TRBD1 (6 bases). The CDR3 contains 13 residues. Per germline, CDR1 DFQATT and CDR2 SNEGSKA (reference sequence). V lost 4 bases and J lost 2, with 12 bases in between.

V is TRBV20-1 and J is TRBJ2-5, with a weak D call TRBD2 (5 bases). CDR1 is DFQATT and CDR2 is SNEGSKA in the germline V gene (reference sequence). The ends were cut back, 4 bases at V and 0 bases at J, with 15 bases in the middle. The CDR3 runs to 15 residues. This CDR3 reads CSATLHTGNQETQYF. The CDR3 DNA reads TGCAGTGCTACCTTACATACGGGGAACCAAGAGACCCAGTACTTC.

Only one count was recorded for this clonotype. Being one base from a much bigger clone, this may be a read error. The chain uses TRBV5-1 and TRBJ2-2; perhaps D is TRBD1 or TRBD2 (5 bases each). The CDR3 extends over 13 amino acids. Germline V gives CDR1 SGHRS, CDR2 YFSETQ. CDR3 DNA: TGCGCCAGCTCTTTTTGGGGCACCGGGGACCTGTTTTTT. Translated, it gives CASSFWGTGDLFF.

This clonotype was counted only a few times. The V call is TRBV5-5, the J call TRBJ2-4; 10 bases fit TRBD2. The J segment lost 0 bases and the V segment lost 7 bases, leaving 7 bases of the junction unmatched. This CDR3 spans 16 amino acids. The germline CDR1 and CDR2 sequences are SGHKS and YYEKEE (reference sequence). This CDR3 reads CASSTAGGLAKNIQYF. The CDR3 region has the DNA TGTGCCAGCTCAACAGCGGGGGGGTTAGCCAAAAACATTCAGTACTTC.

This clonotype showed up many times. This chain uses TRBV7-2 with TRBJ2-3; 8 bases agree with TRBD2. V shed 4 bases and J 0 bases; nucleotides not matched to a gene: 15. Germline CDR1 is SGHTA and CDR2 is FQGNSA. CDR3 length equals 19 residues. CDR3 region: CASSSAVSGAEESTDTQYF. CDR3 sequence (DNA): TGTGCCAGCAGCTCCGCGGTTAGCGGGGCGGAGGAGAGCACAGATACGCAGTATTTT.

This clonotype has a count of ten or more. This sequence joins TRBV19 and TRBJ2-5; D is undetermined. V was pared by 5 bases and J by 1 base, with 11 bases between. Germline assignment: CDR1 LNHDA and CDR2 SQIVND (reference sequence). The length of the CDR3 is 14 residues. The CDR3 is CASSSVSTQETQYF. CDR3 nucleotide sequence: TGTGCCAGTAGTTCTGTATCCACCCAAGAGACCCAGTACTTC.

This clonotype came up once. The rearrangement uses TRBV6-6 and TRBJ2-5, with 9 positions matching TRBD1. Germline CDR1 is MNHNY and CDR2 is SVGAGI (reference sequence). The CDR3 sequence is 22 residues long. Trimming removed 2 bases from V and 5 bases from J; junction bases left unmatched: 27. CDR3 loop: CASSYRRSDRGSRGENWETQYF. The CDR3 DNA reads TGTGCCAGCAGTTACCGCCGGTCGGACAGGGGTTCTCGAGGGGAAAATTGGGAGACCCAGTACTTC.

This chain uses TRBV6-1 with TRBJ2-5, with TRBD1 matching 12 bases. Unmatched junction bases numbered 7, after V lost 6 bases and J lost 5 bases. CDR3 length: 15 residues. Germline V gene lookup returns CDR1 MNHNS and CDR2 SASEGT. The CDR3 spells CASRYSGQGAETQYF. The CDR3 nucleotides read TGTGCCAGCAGGTATTCGGGACAGGGGGCGGAGACCCAGTACTTC.

This clonotype was counted only a few times. CDR3 in DNA: TGTGCCAGCAGTTACTCGGGACTAGCGGGAAGTGCTAGCACAGATACGCAGTATTTT. Translated: CASSYSGLAGSASTDTQYF. The chain combines TRBV6-5 with TRBJ2-3; 13 nucleotides align to TRBD2. The CDR3 totals 19 residues. Per the germline V gene, CDR1 is MNHEY and CDR2 is SVGAGI. V dropped 0 bases and J dropped 0; count of bases not matched to a gene: 6.

V is TRBV28 and J is TRBJ2-7; 8 bases are shared with TRBD1. This CDR3 has 14 residues. Germline values: CDR1 MDHEN, CDR2 SYDVKM. V was clipped by 3 bases and J by 5 bases; unmatched bases: 6. The CDR3 spells CASSFRTGFHEQYF. CDR3 DNA sequence: TGTGCCAGCAGTTTCCGGACAGGGTTCCACGAGCAGTACTTC.

This clonotype has at least ten counts. The J gene is TRBJ2-7, the V gene TRBV7-9; 7 bases agree with TRBD1. From germline, CDR1 is SEHNR and CDR2 FQNEAQ (reference sequence). Losses at the gene ends were 0 bases for V and 3 bases for J; bases not matched to a gene: 5. This CDR3 contains 15 residues. The CDR3, as DNA: TGTGCCAGCAGCTTAGCCGTGACAGGGTACTACGAGCAGTACTTC. Translating it yields CASSLAVTGYYEQYF.

At least ten counts were recorded for this clonotype. The chain couples TRBV10-3 to TRBJ2-7; D is ambiguous. Trimming shortened V by 6 bases and J by 5 bases, and 14 bases separated the two germline ends. Germline V gene sequence: CDR1 ENHRY, CDR2 SYGVKD. This CDR3 has 13 residues. The CDR3 spells CAIRARPGDEQYF. The CDR3 nucleotides read TGTGCCATCAGGGCCCGACCGGGTGACGAGCAGTACTTC.